A single TCR beta chain is shown here with its context. The antigen remains undetermined. Only in-frame clones appear in the TCRdb table, and some are missing; sequencing was by immunoSEQ multiplex PCR. The sample has fewer than 150,000 clones, about nine tenths seen once. The data belong to a study of Ad26.COV2.S vaccination and SARS-CoV-2 variants. With V trimmed by 4 bases and J by 3 bases, 8 bases remained unmatched. Germline-derived CDR1 and CDR2 are SNHLY and FYNNEI. This CDR3 spans 16 amino acids. Study observations and caveats: Whether participants received vaccine or placebo, their non-spike TCR breadth was similar. Spike-specific TCR breadth was greater after Ad26.COV2.S than placebo. Overall T cell responses may have been underestimated by the analyses of TCR breadth and depth.

The sequences come from peripheral blood, collected after recovery from COVID-19. The clonotype comes from a human donor who had recovered from COVID-19. The chain recombines TRBV2 with TRBJ2-3, with 9 bases aligning to TRBD1. CDR3 sequence (DNA): TGTGCCAGCAGTGCCCTTGGGACAGGGTTAACAGATACGCAGTATTTT. This encodes CASSALGTGLTDTQYF.